This T cell receptor beta chain appears in the sequencing data of a study of shared clonotypes between healthy human individuals. Looked up from germline, CDR1 is ENHRY and CDR2 is SYGVKD. The CDR3 consists of 16 residues. Trimming removed 3 bases from V and 5 bases from J; junction bases left unmatched: 7. Profiling relied on immunoSEQ multiplex PCR, and the TCRdb table lists in-frame clones only, not all of them. Among about 380,000 clones, 90% to 98% were seen once, and the ten largest hold 0.32%. What CD8 memory combined were CD45RO+ cells and CCR7-negative CD45RA+ TemRA cells. This clonotype was sampled from a man younger than 40 in good health. The chain couples TRBV10-3 to TRBJ2-2, with 9 nucleotides matching TRBD1. Sequenced material: memory CD8+ T cells sorted from blood. Subset: CD45RO+ cells pooled with CCR7-negative TemRA cells. CDR3 protein: CAISDETGGPTGELFF. The CDR3 nucleotides read TGTGCCATCAGTGACGAGACAGGGGGTCCAACCGGGGAGCTGTTTTTT.